This T cell receptor beta chain was documented in a study of STAT5B mutations in CD4+ large granular lymphocyte leukemia. Overall study results and limits: Compared with healthy controls (2/35), patient top clones favored TRBV06 (8/27).

Trimming took 1 base from V and 0 from J, leaving 7 bases between them. The CDR3 spans 16 residues. Germline values: CDR1 ENHRY, CDR2 SYGVKD. The repertoire was sequenced with immunoSEQ multiplex PCR; TCRdb's copy has only in-frame clones and lacks some. The table records tens of thousands of clones, 72% of them present only once. This clone was seen a handful of times. Its specificity is unknown. Sequencing input: CD4+ T cells from blood buffy coats. This TCR came from a human donor in good health. V usage is TRBV10-3 and J usage is TRBJ1-6; D call uncertain. The DNA of the CDR3 is TGTGCCATCAGTGAGTTGATGTACTCCTATAATTCACCCCTCCACTTT. It translates to CAISELMYSYNSPLHF.